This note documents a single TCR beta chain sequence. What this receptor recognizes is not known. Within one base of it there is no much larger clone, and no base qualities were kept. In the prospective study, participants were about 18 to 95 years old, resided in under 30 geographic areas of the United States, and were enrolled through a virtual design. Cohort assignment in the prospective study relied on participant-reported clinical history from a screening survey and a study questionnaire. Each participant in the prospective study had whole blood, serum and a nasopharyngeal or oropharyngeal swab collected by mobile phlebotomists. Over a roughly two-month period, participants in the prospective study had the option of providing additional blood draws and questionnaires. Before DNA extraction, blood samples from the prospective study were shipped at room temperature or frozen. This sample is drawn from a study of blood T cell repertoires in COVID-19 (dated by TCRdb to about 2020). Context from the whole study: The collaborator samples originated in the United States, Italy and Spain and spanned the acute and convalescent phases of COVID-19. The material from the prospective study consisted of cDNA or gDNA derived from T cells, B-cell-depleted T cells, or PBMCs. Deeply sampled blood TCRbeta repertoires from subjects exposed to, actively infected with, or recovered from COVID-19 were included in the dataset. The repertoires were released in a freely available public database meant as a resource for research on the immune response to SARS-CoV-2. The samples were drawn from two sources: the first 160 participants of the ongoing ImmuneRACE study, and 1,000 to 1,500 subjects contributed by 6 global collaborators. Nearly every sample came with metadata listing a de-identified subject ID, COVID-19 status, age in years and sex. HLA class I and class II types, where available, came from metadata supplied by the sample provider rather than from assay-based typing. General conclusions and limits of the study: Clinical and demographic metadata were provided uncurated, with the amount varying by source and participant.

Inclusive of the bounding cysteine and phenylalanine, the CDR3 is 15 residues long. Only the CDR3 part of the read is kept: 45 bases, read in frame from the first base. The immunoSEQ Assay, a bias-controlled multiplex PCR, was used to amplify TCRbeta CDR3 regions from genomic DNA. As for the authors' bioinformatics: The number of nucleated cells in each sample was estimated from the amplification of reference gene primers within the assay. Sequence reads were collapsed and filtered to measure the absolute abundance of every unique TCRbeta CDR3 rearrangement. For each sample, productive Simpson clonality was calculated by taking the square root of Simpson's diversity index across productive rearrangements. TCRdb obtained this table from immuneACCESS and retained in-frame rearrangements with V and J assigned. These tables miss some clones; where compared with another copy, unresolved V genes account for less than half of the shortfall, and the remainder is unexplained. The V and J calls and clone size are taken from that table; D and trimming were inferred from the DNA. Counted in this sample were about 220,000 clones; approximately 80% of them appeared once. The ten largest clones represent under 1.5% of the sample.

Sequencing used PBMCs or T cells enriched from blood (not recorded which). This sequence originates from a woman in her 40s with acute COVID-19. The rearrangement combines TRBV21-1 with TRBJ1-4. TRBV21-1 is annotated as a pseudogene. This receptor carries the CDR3 CASISRRPFNEKLFF. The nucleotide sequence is TGTGCCAGCATCTCGCGGCGACCTTTTAATGAAAAACTGTTTTTT.